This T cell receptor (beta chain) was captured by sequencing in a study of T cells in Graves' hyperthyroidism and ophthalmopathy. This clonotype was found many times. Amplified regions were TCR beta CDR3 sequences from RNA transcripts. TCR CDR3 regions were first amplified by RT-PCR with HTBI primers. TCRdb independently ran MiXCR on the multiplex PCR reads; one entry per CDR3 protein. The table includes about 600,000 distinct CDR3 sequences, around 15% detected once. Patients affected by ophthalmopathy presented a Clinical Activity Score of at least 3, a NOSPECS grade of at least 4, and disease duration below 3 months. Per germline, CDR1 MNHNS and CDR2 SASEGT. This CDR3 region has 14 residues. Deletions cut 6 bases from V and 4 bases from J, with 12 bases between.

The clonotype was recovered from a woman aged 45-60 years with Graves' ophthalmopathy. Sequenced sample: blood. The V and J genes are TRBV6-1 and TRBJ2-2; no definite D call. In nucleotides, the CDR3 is TGTGCCAGCAGCTCAGGCCCCGGCACCGGGGAGCTGTTTTTT. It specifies CASSSGPGTGELFF.